The 17 T cell receptor beta chains below were found in one sample sequenced in a study of a mutant IDH1 vaccine in newly diagnosed glioma. Assay: immunoSEQ multiplex PCR; the TCRdb copy retains only in-frame clones and omits some. The sample records tens of thousands of clones, 78% being singletons. Time point given: week 23, last vaccination. Topical imiquimod was applied with each vaccine dose, which held 300 ug of mutant IDH1 20-mer peptide. The antigens for these receptors are not known. Sequenced material: PBMCs, taken from a glioma patient whose treatment included an IDH1 peptide vaccine. The receptors originated from a woman aged 40 to 50 with glioma. Some clones in this sample may be carry-over from other donors' samples.

The chain carries TRBV25-1 and TRBJ2-7; maybe TRBD2 (6 bases). The ends were cut back, 3 bases at V and 5 bases at J, with 17 bases in the middle. The CDR3 has 15 residues. The germline V gene has CDR1 MGHDK and CDR2 SYGVNS. CDR3 sequence reads: CASSDPGRGTDEQYF. In DNA, the CDR3 is TGTGCCAGCAGTGACCCCGGGCGGGGTACTGACGAGCAGTACTTC.

The chain employs TRBV10-1 and TRBJ2-2; D is unresolved. The CDR3 covers 10 residues. V was trimmed by 8 bases and J by 6 bases, leaving 4 bases between them. Germline V gives CDR1 WNHNN, CDR2 SYGVQD (reference sequence). CDR3 sequence reads: CASGSGELFF. For the CDR3, the DNA is TGCGCCAGCGGATCCGGGGAGCTGTTTTTT.

This clone was counted between two and nine times. V usage is TRBV29-1 and J usage is TRBJ1-1; TRBD1 agrees at 7 bases. This CDR3 is built from 12 residues. Looked up from germline, CDR1 is SQVTM and CDR2 is ANQGSEA. The trim removed 6 bases at V and 0 bases at J, leaving 1 base unmatched. The chain's CDR3 is CSVGTVNTEAFF. CDR3 in DNA: TGCAGCGTGGGGACAGTGAACACTGAAGCTTTCTTT.

Here the CDR3 reads CASSPGQGETQYF. The CDR3 DNA sequence: TGTGCCAGCAGCCCGGGACAGGGCGAGACCCAGTACTTC. The chain joins TRBV4-2 to TRBJ2-5; 9 bases are shared with TRBD1. Germline assignment: CDR1 LGHNA and CDR2 YNFKEQ. After removal of 4 bases from V and 5 bases from J, the junction contained 2 bases not matched to a gene. The CDR3 totals 13 residues.

The chain is built from TRBV9 and TRBJ2-2; 8 bases match TRBD1. Germline V CDR1 and CDR2: SGDLS, YYNGEE. The length of the CDR3 is 16 residues. V shed 4 bases and J 1 base; nucleotides not matched to a gene: 6. The CDR3 nucleotides are TGTGCCAGCAGCTTTTCCGGGACAGGGAACACCGGGGAGCTGTTTTTT. It translates to CASSFSGTGNTGELFF.

The chain recombines TRBV9 with TRBJ1-2; D is unresolved. CDR1 is SGDLS, CDR2 YYNGEE, per germline. The CDR3 spans 10 residues. The ends were cut back, 4 bases at V and 4 bases at J, with 2 bases in the middle. The CDR3 is CASSSYGYTF. As DNA, the CDR3 is TGTGCCAGCAGCTCCTATGGCTACACCTTC.

The rearrangement uses TRBV27 and TRBJ1-2; D not resolved. Germline V gene data show CDR1 as MNHEY and CDR2 as SMNVEV (reference sequence). There are 18 residues in the CDR3. V dropped 3 bases and J dropped 5 bases, with 25 bases sitting between them. CDR3 DNA: TGTGCCAGCAGTTTGGCTTCCATGGGCCAGCAGGTTGGGTATGGCTACACCTTC. Translating gives CASSLASMGQQVGYGYTF.

The chain combines TRBV28 with TRBJ2-7, with TRBD2 matching over 7 bases. This CDR3 comprises 14 residues. The V and J ends lost 3 bases and 4 bases, in that order; junction bases with no gene match: 6. Germline assignment: CDR1 MDHEN and CDR2 SYDVKM. The CDR3, as DNA: TGTGCCAGCAGTTTTGCGGGAGCTCAGTACGAGCAGTACTTC. Its translation is CASSFAGAQYEQYF.

The chain recombines TRBV29-1 with TRBJ2-5, with D tentatively TRBD2 (7 bases). The J call is doubtful: the DNA matches TRBJ2-7 better. The germline V gene has CDR1 SQVTM and CDR2 ANQGSEA. The CDR3 has 13 amino acids. The CDR3 loop is CSVEGEGDYEQYF. CDR3 coding DNA: TGCAGCGTTGAGGGGGAGGGGGACTACGAGCAGTACTTC.

The count of this clone is one. This chain joins TRBV29-1 and TRBJ2-6, with D uncertain. Germline values: CDR1 SQVTM, CDR2 ANQGSEA. This CDR3 spans 12 amino acids. V dropped 1 base and J dropped 5 bases, with 3 bases sitting between them. The CDR3 loop is CSVEGRANVLTF. CDR3 coding DNA: TGCAGCGTTGAAGGGAGGGCCAACGTCCTGACTTTC.

The rearrangement joins TRBV28 to TRBJ1-1, with D possibly being TRBD1 (6 bases). Trimming pared 6 bases from V and 4 bases from J, leaving 12 bases between. This CDR3 contains 13 residues. The germline gives CDR1 MDHEN, CDR2 SYDVKM. CDR3 region: CASRKGESTEAFF. CDR3 in DNA: TGTGCCAGCAGGAAGGGGGAAAGCACTGAAGCTTTCTTT.

The chain joins TRBV10-3 to TRBJ2-3, with D hard to call. The germline gives CDR1 ENHRY, CDR2 SYGVKD. This CDR3 spans 12 amino acids. Trimming removed 10 bases from V and 2 bases from J, with 10 bases in between. The CDR3 nucleotides read TGTGCCACCCATGACACCACAGATACGCAGTATTTT. As protein: CATHDTTDTQYF.

In nucleotides, the CDR3 is TGTGCCAGTATAACGGGGGAATCCACCGGGGAGCTGTTTTTT. Translation: CASITGESTGELFF. The J gene is TRBJ2-2, the V gene TRBV19; TRBD2 is a possible D gene (6 bases). Germline loops: CDR1 LNHDA, CDR2 SQIVND (reference sequence). CDR3 length equals 14 residues. V was pared by 7 bases and J by 4 bases, with 13 bases between.

The CDR3 sequence: CASSLRPKPDEQYF. The CDR3 nucleotides are TGTGCCAGCAGCTTGCGCCCGAAGCCCGACGAGCAGTACTTC. The J gene is TRBJ2-7, the V gene TRBV5-6; no definite D call. V was shortened by 1 base and J by 5 bases, with 13 bases between the two germline ends. Germline V gene sequence: CDR1 SGHDT, CDR2 YYEEEE. The CDR3 has 14 amino acids.

This clone was seen a handful of times. The chain is built from TRBV6-4 and TRBJ1-1; TRBD1 might be the D (5 bases). Germline V gene sequence: CDR1 MRHNA, CDR2 SNTAGT. Trimming pared 10 bases from V and 0 bases from J, leaving 9 bases between. The length of the CDR3 is 12 residues. The CDR3 loop reads CATPGMNTEAFF. The CDR3 DNA sequence: TGTGCCACCCCAGGGATGAACACTGAAGCTTTCTTT.

This clone was picked up one time. The rearrangement joins TRBV19 to TRBJ1-1; D not certain. Germline values: CDR1 LNHDA, CDR2 SQIVND (reference sequence). The CDR3 length is 13 residues. Deletions cut 4 bases from V and 0 bases from J, with 6 bases between. The DNA of the CDR3 is TGTGCCAGTAGTACATCAGTGAACACTGAAGCTTTCTTT. It specifies CASSTSVNTEAFF.

This clone was recorded a few times. The rearrangement links TRBV9 to TRBJ2-5, with TRBD2 as a possible D gene (6 bases). CDR3 length: 16 residues. The V end lost 2 bases, the J end lost 2 bases, and 16 bases lay between the germline ends. Germline V lookup: CDR1 SGDLS, CDR2 YYNGEE. The CDR3: CASSVGSGFFQETQYF. For the CDR3, the DNA is TGTGCCAGCAGCGTCGGTAGCGGCTTCTTTCAAGAGACCCAGTACTTC.